The rows below give T cell receptor beta chains drawn from one sample of a study of shared clonotypes between healthy human individuals. Sequencing used immunoSEQ multiplex PCR; TCRdb keeps in-frame clones, though not all of them. The sample comprises 600,000 to 750,000 clones, 72% of which are singletons, and about 1.8% rests with the top ten. The sequencing input was memory CD4+ T cells sorted from blood. These receptors were taken from a young woman in good health. Both conserved end residues are part of each CDR3. D genes are given only for firm matches. Clone size, where shown, is once, few, many, or a class for clones that have expanded.

clone_size	d_call	v_call	j_call	cdr3_nt	cdr3_aa
NA	NA	TRBV2	TRBJ1-3	TGTGCCAGCAGTCTGGACAGCCTCTCTGGAAACACCATATATTTT	CASSLDSLSGNTIYF
NA	NA	TRBV6-5	TRBJ1-1	TGTGCCAGCAACTGGGCACCGAACACTGAAGCTTTCTTT	CASNWAPNTEAFF
NA	TRBD1	TRBV7-6	TRBJ2-6	TGTGCCAGCAGCCTGAGACAGGGAGCCGCAGGGGGGGCCAACGTCCTGACTTTC	CASSLRQGAAGGANVLTF
NA	NA	TRBV5-6	TRBJ2-3	TGTGCCAGCCGGCCTAGCGGCACAGATACGCAGTATTTT	CASRPSGTDTQYF
NA	TRBD1	TRBV5-4	TRBJ1-1	TGTGCCAGCACCGGGCAGGGGGCAGCTGAAGCTTTCTTT	CASTGQGAAEAFF
few	NA	TRBV29-1	TRBJ2-7	TGCAGCGTTAGTCCGGACCCTTCCTACGAGCAGTACTTC	CSVSPDPSYEQYF
NA	NA	TRBV4-1	TRBJ2-1	TGCGCCAGCAGCCAGTTCAGACATGAGCAGTTCTTC	CASSQFRHEQFF
NA	NA	TRBV7-9	TRBJ2-7	TGTGCCAGCAGCCCACCCGGGACTTCGTTTGGGAAGCAGTACTTC	CASSPPGTSFGKQYF
few	NA	TRBV5-1	TRBJ1-1	TGCGCCAGCAGCTCCCACTCGTCACGGGTTGAAGCTTTCTTT	CASSSHSSRVEAFF
NA	TRBD1	TRBV5-1	TRBJ2-1	TGCGCCAGCAGCAACCAACCGGGACAGATCCCTGTTAATGAGCAGTTCTTC	CASSNQPGQIPVNEQFF
NA	NA	TRBV5-6	TRBJ1-2	TGTGCCAGCAGCTTAGGTGCAGGCTCTAACTATGGCTACACCTTC	CASSLGAGSNYGYTF
once	TRBD2	TRBV18	TRBJ2-7	TGTGCCAGCTCACTAGGGACTAGCGGGCATTACACCTACGAGCAGTACTTC	CASSLGTSGHYTYEQYF
NA	NA	TRBV18	TRBJ1-1	TGTGCCAGCTCACCCCTACCCCGGGCCCTGGGCACTGAAGCTTTCTTT	CASSPLPRALGTEAFF
NA	NA	TRBV7-8	TRBJ1-2	TGTGCCAGCAGCGTCGGGCCACCTTATGGCTACACCTTC	CASSVGPPYGYTF
NA	NA	TRBV19	TRBJ2-6	TGTGCCAGTTCAAAGGGCACAGCAATCTCTGGGGCCAACGTCCTGACTTTC	CASSKGTAISGANVLTF
NA	TRBD2	TRBV5-6	TRBJ2-7	TGTGCCAGCAGCTTACTAGCGGGAACCGCCTACGAGCAGTACTTC	CASSLLAGTAYEQYF
few	NA	TRBV5-5	TRBJ2-5	TGTGCCAGCAGCTTGTTGGGAAAAGAGACCCAGTACTTC	CASSLLGKETQYF
NA	NA	TRBV6-1	TRBJ1-5	TGTGCCAGCAGTGAAGTTTTTAGTCACCCTAGCAATCAGCCCCAGCATTTT	CASSEVFSHPSNQPQHF
few	TRBD1	TRBV2	TRBJ2-3	TGTGCCAGCAGGTTGACAGGGGCACGCACAGATACGCAGTATTTT	CASRLTGARTDTQYF
NA	TRBD1	TRBV29-1	TRBJ1-4	TGCAGCGCTACAGGGGGCACTAATGAAAAACTGTTTTTT	CSATGGTNEKLFF
NA	NA	TRBV5-5	TRBJ1-4	TGTGCCAGCAGCTCCAGGGGAAATGAAAAACTGTTTTTT	CASSSRGNEKLFF
few	NA	TRBV6-1	TRBJ1-5	TGTGCCAGCAGTGGCCAGCCCCAGCATTTT	CASSGQPQHF
few	NA	TRBV19	TRBJ1-5	TGTGCCAGTAGTACCCAACTTAGGCGATTCAGAAATCAGCCCCAGCATTTT	CASSTQLRRFRNQPQHF
NA	TRBD1	TRBV5-1	TRBJ1-1	TGCGCCAGCAGCACGGGACAGGTAACCGAAGCTTTCTTT	CASSTGQVTEAFF
NA	NA	TRBV5-1	TRBJ1-2	TGCGCCAGCAGCTTGTTGGGGGGGCCCTATGGCTACACCTTC	CASSLLGGPYGYTF
NA	TRBD2	TRBV11-3	TRBJ2-2	TGTGCCAGCAAGCAGAGCGGGATGGGGAATAAGGACACCGGGGAGCTGTTTTTT	CASKQSGMGNKDTGELFF
NA	NA	TRBV5-6	TRBJ2-1	TGTGCCAGCAGCTTGTTAGGCGGGGGCCTTGTTGACGAGCAGTTCTTC	CASSLLGGGLVDEQFF
NA	NA	TRBV5-1	TRBJ1-2	TGCGCCAGCAGCTTTGATGTAACAGGGATCTATGGCTACACCTTC	CASSFDVTGIYGYTF
once	NA	TRBV18	TRBJ1-1	TGTGCCAGCTCACCACAACAGGATGAAGCTTTCTTT	CASSPQQDEAFF
NA	NA	TRBV4-1	TRBJ1-5	TGCGCCAGCAGCCAAGAATACAGGCTCGGGGGATCAGATCAGCCCCAGCATTTT	CASSQEYRLGGSDQPQHF